These 2 T cell receptor beta chains originate from one sample sequenced in a study of shared clonotypes between healthy human individuals (dated by TCRdb to about 2020). Library preparation employed the immunoSEQ multiplex PCR assay. TCRdb stores this immuneACCESS table with in-frame sequences only. Part of the clones is absent; in the studies checked, under half of the shortfall reflects unresolved V genes, and no reason is known for the rest. For this sample the table gives 2 million to 3 million clones, of which roughly 93% were detected only once. Around 0.37% of the sample is held by the ten biggest clonotypes. Material for sequencing was naive CD4+ T cells from PBMCs. Explained via the paper, the cell subset or site label denotes: CD45RA+ positively selected. The receptors originated from a man aged 18 to 29 in good health. Some clones in this sample may be carry-over from other donors' samples.

In regard to this clone: This same CDR3 is encoded by further DNA sequences in the sample. J is TRBJ2-5 and V is TRBV7-2; no reliable D call. Germline lookup yields CDR1 SGHTA and CDR2 FQGNSA. Trimming left V 1 base short and J 2 bases short, with 5 bases between. The CDR3 extends over 13 amino acids. CDR3 bases: TGTGCCAGCAGCTTAGGACGGCAAGAGACCCAGTACTTC. Amino acid sequence: CASSLGRQETQYF. The entire variable domain, with the rest obtained from reference TRBV7-2 and TRBJ2-5, is as follows: GAGVSQSPSNKVTEKGKDVELRCDPISGHTALYWYRQSLGQGLEFLIYFQGNSAPDKSGLPSDRFSAERTGGSVSTLTIQRTQQEDSAVYLCASSLGRQETQYFGPGTRLLVL.

The chain couples TRBV5-1 to TRBJ1-3; 7 positions match TRBD1. The CDR3 extends over 18 amino acids. V was clipped by 4 bases and J by 0 bases; unmatched bases: 13. Germline V gene lookup returns CDR1 SGHRS and CDR2 YFSETQ. CDR3 loop: CASSPLGGQIYSGNTIYF. DNA for the CDR3: TGCGCCAGCAGCCCACTGGGGGGACAGATATACTCTGGAAACACCATATATTTT.